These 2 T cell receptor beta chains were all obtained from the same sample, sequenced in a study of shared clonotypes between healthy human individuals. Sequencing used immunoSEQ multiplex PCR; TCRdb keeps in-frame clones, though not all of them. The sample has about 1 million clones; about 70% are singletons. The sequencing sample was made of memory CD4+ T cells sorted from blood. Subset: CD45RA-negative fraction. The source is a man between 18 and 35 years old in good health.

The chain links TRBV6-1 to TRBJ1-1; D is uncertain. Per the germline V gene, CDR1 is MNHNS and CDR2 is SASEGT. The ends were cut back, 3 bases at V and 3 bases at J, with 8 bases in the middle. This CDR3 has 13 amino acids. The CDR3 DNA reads TGTGCCAGCAGTGAGGGTAGGTACACTGAAGCTTTCTTT. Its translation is CASSEGRYTEAFF.

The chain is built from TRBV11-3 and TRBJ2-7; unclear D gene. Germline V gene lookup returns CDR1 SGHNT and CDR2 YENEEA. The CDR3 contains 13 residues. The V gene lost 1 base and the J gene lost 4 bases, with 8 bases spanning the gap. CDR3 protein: CASSLGPLYEQYF. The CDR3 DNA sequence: TGTGCCAGCAGCTTAGGCCCCTTGTACGAGCAGTACTTC.